Sequencing of this T cell receptor beta chain was carried out in a study of persistence of HIV-infected CD4 T cells. For the study at large: A median of about eight years of suppressive ART preceded sampling.

Findings of the study overall: CMV- and Gag-responding cells had lower TCRbeta richness than CD3/CD28-responding cells.

Cells were stimulated with CMV-infected fibroblast lysates at 8 to 10 ug/mL. Responding CD4+ T cells were sorted by upregulation of both CD40 ligand and CD69. CD8-depleted PBMCs were stimulated 15 to 20 hours with anti-CD28/CD49d costimulation, CD40-blocking antibody and enfuvirtide. Germline V lookup: CDR1 ENHRY, CDR2 SYGVKD. J gave up 2 bases and V 6 bases, and 5 bases lay outside the gene matches. The CDR3 is made up of 14 amino acids. The immunoSEQ assay was version 4, run in survey mode. The method was immunoSEQ multiplex PCR; TCRdb's version includes in-frame clones alone and lacks a portion of them. Among about 15,000 clones listed, roughly 71% were seen once. Concerning this clone: What it binds is not known.

The V and J genes are TRBV10-3 and TRBJ2-3; 7 positions match TRBD2. The receptor's source is an adult man with HIV who was CMV-seropositive. Sequences were derived from CD4+ T cells sorted from PBMCs after roughly 18-hour stimulation, sampled from a patient who received antiretroviral therapy. The CDR3 reads CAIRTGTTTDTQYF. The CDR3 DNA reads TGTGCCATCAGGACCGGGACTACCACAGATACGCAGTATTTT.